Listed below are T cell receptor beta chains from one sample, sequenced in a study of blood T cell repertoires in COVID-19. Clones were sequenced by immunoSEQ multiplex PCR, and TCRdb holds only the in-frame ones, with some missing. Of 65,000 to 70,000 clones in the sample, approximately 86% were seen once. Sequencing was performed on peripheral blood. Receptors were obtained from a woman aged 60-75 years with acute or convalescent COVID-19. Each CDR3 is given with its conserved first and last residue. Each record gives: V gene, clone size, J gene, D gene, CDR3 protein, CDR3 DNA. D genes are given only for firm matches. Only some rows state a clone size, as once, few, many or a class for expanded clones.

TRBV9	NA	TRBJ1-4	NA	CASSWGGANEKLFF	TGTGCCAGCAGTTGGGGGGGAGCTAATGAAAAACTGTTTTTT
TRBV15	NA	TRBJ2-1	NA	CATSRDRLSTRNEQFF	TGTGCCACCAGCAGAGATCGTCTATCTACGAGGAATGAGCAGTTCTTC
TRBV27	NA	TRBJ2-7	TRBD2	CASSSSSGRYEQYF	TGTGCCAGCAGTTCCTCCAGCGGGAGGTACGAGCAGTACTTC
TRBV7-2	NA	TRBJ1-2	NA	CASSSLGGVVSIGYTF	TGTGCCAGCAGCTCGTTAGGCGGGGTTGTCAGTATTGGCTACACCTTC
TRBV2	NA	TRBJ2-2	NA	CASRILVANTGELFF	TGTGCCAGCAGGATACTAGTGGCGAACACCGGAGAGCTGTTTTTT
TRBV19	once	TRBJ2-1	TRBD1	CASSTSPGTGQFF	TGTGCCAGTAGTACTTCCCCCGGGACAGGGCAGTTCTTC
TRBV5-7	few	TRBJ1-5	TRBD1	CASSPNPTGINQPQHF	TGTGCCAGCAGCCCGAACCCGACAGGGATCAATCAGCCCCAGCATTTT
TRBV5-6	NA	TRBJ1-4	NA	CASEILGGLGEKLFF	TGTGCCAGCGAGATTTTAGGGGGTCTTGGTGAAAAACTGTTTTTT
TRBV3-1/TRBV3-2	NA	TRBJ1-2	NA	CASSQTTERGSYGYTF	TGTGCCAGCAGCCAGACGACAGAGCGGGGAAGCTATGGCTACACCTTC
TRBV2	NA	TRBJ1-5	NA	CASSLDFLPQHF	TGTGCCAGCAGCCTAGATTTCTTGCCCCAGCATTTT
TRBV6-1	NA	TRBJ1-1	NA	CASSEALQGEAFF	TGTGCCAGCAGTGAAGCTCTCCAGGGTGAAGCTTTCTTT
TRBV2	NA	TRBJ2-1	NA	CASGDSQRSYNEQFF	TGTGCCAGCGGGGACTCCCAACGCTCCTACAATGAGCAGTTCTTC
TRBV6-4	NA	TRBJ1-1	NA	CASAPGGANTEAFF	TGTGCCAGCGCACCCGGAGGGGCGAACACTGAAGCTTTCTTT
TRBV15	NA	TRBJ2-7	NA	CATSRDLVQTYEQYF	TGTGCCACCAGCAGAGATCTTGTACAGACCTACGAGCAGTACTTC
TRBV5-1	NA	TRBJ1-6	NA	CASSLGQGGSPLHF	TGCGCCAGCAGCTTGGGGCAGGGCGGATCACCCCTCCACTTT
TRBV20-1	NA	TRBJ2-1	NA	CSASRGTQPNNEQFF	TGCAGTGCTAGTCGGGGGACGCAGCCAAACAATGAGCAGTTCTTC
TRBV10-3	NA	TRBJ1-4	NA	CAISKQGSNEKLFF	TGTGCCATCAGTAAACAGGGATCTAATGAAAAACTGTTTTTT
TRBV6-4	NA	TRBJ1-4	NA	CASSDRGTPPPTTNEKLFF	TGTGCCAGCAGTGACAGGGGTACTCCCCCGCCAACAACTAATGAAAAACTGTTTTTT
TRBV30	NA	TRBJ2-5	NA	CAWKHPGGETQYF	TGTGCCTGGAAGCATCCCGGCGGAGAGACCCAGTACTTC
TRBV29-1	NA	TRBJ1-2	TRBD1	CSAEGQGVKNYGYTF	TGCAGCGCAGAAGGTCAGGGGGTGAAGAACTATGGCTACACCTTC
TRBV5-1	NA	TRBJ1-2	NA	CASSLALTDMYGYTF	TGCGCCAGCAGCTTGGCCCTGACAGACATGTATGGCTACACCTTC
TRBV3-1/TRBV3-2	NA	TRBJ1-6	NA	CASSQGGLINSPLHF	TGTGCCAGCAGCCAAGGGGGACTGATTAATTCACCCCTCCACTTT
TRBV7-9	NA	TRBJ1-6	NA	CASSLAGGLGSPLHF	TGTGCCAGCAGCTTAGCGGGGGGTTTAGGCTCACCCCTCCACTTT
TRBV5-5	NA	TRBJ2-3	NA	CASSLSNPSTDTQYF	TGTGCCAGCAGCTTGTCTAACCCGAGCACAGATACGCAGTATTTT
TRBV2	NA	TRBJ1-6	NA	CASSGAGGYNSPLHF	TGTGCCAGCAGTGGAGCTGGGGGGTATAATTCACCCCTCCACTTT
TRBV5-1	NA	TRBJ2-1	NA	CASQDGSGVYNEQFF	TGCGCCAGCCAAGACGGGTCGGGAGTCTACAATGAGCAGTTCTTC
TRBV3-1/TRBV3-2	NA	TRBJ2-1	TRBD2	CASSQDKLAGYNEQFF	TGTGCCAGCAGCCAAGATAAACTAGCGGGGTACAATGAGCAGTTCTTC
TRBV6-6	few	TRBJ2-2	TRBD1	CASSRGQGNTGELFF	TGTGCCAGCAGTCGGGGACAGGGCAACACCGGGGAGCTGTTTTTT
TRBV6-5	NA	TRBJ1-2	NA	CAVAGKNGYTF	TGTGCCGTTGCGGGGAAGAATGGCTACACCTTC
TRBV3-1/TRBV3-2	NA	TRBJ2-7	TRBD2	CASSQDPASGGYEQYF	TGTGCCAGCAGCCAAGATCCCGCTAGCGGGGGTTACGAGCAGTACTTC
TRBV10-3	NA	TRBJ1-5	NA	CAISDSSNQPQHF	TGTGCCATCAGCGACAGTAGCAATCAGCCCCAGCATTTT
TRBV29-1	NA	TRBJ2-7	NA	CSVVGQGSRYEQYF	TGCAGCGTTGTTGGCCAGGGATCCCGCTACGAGCAGTACTTC
TRBV6-5	NA	TRBJ2-1	NA	CASKGTPFYNEQFF	TGTGCCAGCAAGGGGACTCCCTTCTACAATGAGCAGTTCTTC
TRBV7-8	NA	TRBJ1-1	NA	CASSFSSRAEAFF	TGTGCCAGCAGCTTCTCTTCCCGAGCTGAAGCTTTCTTT
TRBV7-7	NA	TRBJ2-5	NA	CASSLVSVAAGSQETQYF	TGTGCTAGCAGCTTAGTGAGTGTAGCTGCGGGGTCCCAAGAGACCCAGTACTTC
TRBV7-2	NA	TRBJ2-7	NA	CASSPDQGGLGYEQYF	TGTGCCAGCAGCCCGGACCAGGGGGGCCTCGGATACGAGCAGTACTTC
TRBV5-1	NA	TRBJ1-5	NA	CASRPGLSKDQPQHF	TGCGCTTCGAGACCGGGACTCAGTAAAGATCAGCCCCAGCATTTT
TRBV5-1	NA	TRBJ1-4	TRBD1	CASSSRSDRGELFF	TGCGCCAGCAGCTCCCGATCCGACAGGGGGGAACTGTTTTTT
TRBV7-3	NA	TRBJ2-7	TRBD1	CASSPGTGSYEQYF	TGTGCCAGCAGCCCCGGGACAGGGTCCTACGAGCAGTACTTC
TRBV19	NA	TRBJ2-4	TRBD1	CASRARDRRIQYF	TGTGCCAGTAGGGCCCGGGACAGGCGCATTCAGTACTTC
TRBV29-1	NA	TRBJ2-7	TRBD1	CSVETGDYEQYF	TGCAGCGTCGAAACAGGGGACTACGAGCAGTACTTC
TRBV19	NA	TRBJ2-6	TRBD1	CASNRGQGRSGANVLTF	TGTGCCAGTAATCGAGGACAGGGCCGTTCGGGGGCCAACGTCCTGACTTTC
TRBV20-1	NA	TRBJ1-3	TRBD1	CSASIPAGTGSGSAGNTIYF	TGCAGTGCTAGTATTCCCGCCGGGACAGGGAGTGGCTCGGCTGGAAACACCATATATTTT
TRBV7-2	NA	TRBJ1-4	NA	CASSLGGGVEKLFF	TGTGCCAGCAGCTTAGGCGGGGGTGTTGAAAAACTGTTTTTT
TRBV27	few	TRBJ1-3	NA	CASSSVRGGNTIYF	TGTGCCAGCAGTTCGGTCAGGGGAGGAAACACCATATATTTT
TRBV7-2	NA	TRBJ1-1	NA	CASSLVVWARNTEAFF	TGTGCCAGCAGCTTGGTGGTATGGGCCCGGAACACTGAAGCTTTCTTT
TRBV11-2	NA	TRBJ1-2	TRBD1	CASSDRQGAGGYTF	TGTGCCAGCAGCGACCGACAGGGGGCGGGTGGCTACACCTTC